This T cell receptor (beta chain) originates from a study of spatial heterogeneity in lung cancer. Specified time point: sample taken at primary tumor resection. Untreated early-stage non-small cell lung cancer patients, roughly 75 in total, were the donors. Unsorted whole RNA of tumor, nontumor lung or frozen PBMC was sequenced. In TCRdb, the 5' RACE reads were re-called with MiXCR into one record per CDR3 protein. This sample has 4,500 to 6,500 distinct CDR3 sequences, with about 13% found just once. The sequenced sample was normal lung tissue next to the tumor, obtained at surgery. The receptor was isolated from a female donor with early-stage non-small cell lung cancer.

The CDR3 coding sequence is TGCAGTGTCGCACAAACCGGCGGTGGGGCTTTCTTT. Residues: CSVAQTGGGAFF. The chain recombines TRBV20-1 with TRBJ1-1; D call uncertain. The germline V and J ends were trimmed by 7 bases and 11 bases, with 20 bases remaining between them. This CDR3 is 12 amino acids long. The germline V gene encodes CDR1 DFQATT and CDR2 SNEGSKA (reference sequence).